A selection of T cell receptor beta chains follows, all from one sample in a study of CD8 T cells in Susac syndrome. TCRdb re-called the immunoSEQ multiplex PCR reads through MiXCR, storing one row per CDR3 protein. Of about 180,000 distinct CDR3 sequences listed, 95% are singletons. Input material: CD4+ T cells from PBMCs. The origin of the receptors is a human donor with multiple sclerosis. Both conserved end residues are trimmed from each CDR3. Clone sizes are given selectively: once, few, many, or a class where the clone is expanded.

v_gene	abundance	j_gene	CDR3aa
TRBV7-8	NA	TRBJ2-1	ASSPGLVTYNEQF
TRBV12-3/TRBV12-4	NA	TRBJ1-3	ASSRSGPLPSGNTIY
TRBV3-1	NA	TRBJ1-2	ASSPGDLAGYT
TRBV5-1	NA	TRBJ1-1	ASSLVPTGVGAEAF
TRBV7-9	NA	TRBJ1-5	ASSSQRDNQPQH
TRBV9	NA	TRBJ2-2	ASSAYPGTGDGELF
TRBV28	NA	TRBJ2-1	ASTGEQF
TRBV7-3	NA	TRBJ2-1	ASSSGPVRSSYNEQF
TRBV28	NA	TRBJ1-2	ASSLLPGSNGYT
TRBV29-1	NA	TRBJ2-3	SAQGTGATDTQY
TRBV6-4	NA	TRBJ2-1	ASSEVGGPLAEQF
TRBV5-1	NA	TRBJ2-3	ASSEPGTFSTDTQY
TRBV5-4	once	TRBJ2-2	ASSSGTLRNTGELF
TRBV18	NA	TRBJ2-1	ASSLRDSEQF
TRBV3-1	NA	TRBJ1-2	ASSRKNDRAPNYGYT
TRBV2	NA	TRBJ2-1	ASSTMYRNEQF
TRBV7-2	NA	TRBJ2-1	ASSLVAGEQF
TRBV5-6	NA	TRBJ1-1	ASSFRQGSGNTEAF
TRBV4-3	NA	TRBJ2-5	ASSQDELQTQY
TRBV9	NA	TRBJ2-7	ASSASSGGAYEQY
TRBV20-1	NA	TRBJ1-1	SAASGQRYTEAF
TRBV29-1	NA	TRBJ2-1	SVGIAGGPYNEQF
TRBV9	NA	TRBJ2-1	ASSVGGALNEQF
TRBV1	NA	TRBJ2-1	TSRGLAGGMNEQF
TRBV20-1	NA	TRBJ2-3	SGEGGVEDTQY
TRBV29-1	NA	TRBJ2-3	STGTGTDTQY
TRBV3-1	NA	TRBJ1-4	ASRQSDGRNEKLF
TRBV14	NA	TRBJ1-2	ASSRDTGLGYT
TRBV30	NA	TRBJ1-3	AWSAGGGTIY
TRBV4-1	NA	TRBJ2-7	ASSQRASGTSAEQY
TRBV28	NA	TRBJ1-5	ASSGGRQPQH
TRBV29-1	NA	TRBJ2-1	SVDPSSGGTSYNEQF
TRBV24-1	NA	TRBJ2-5	ATSDSGGAGETQY
TRBV20-1	NA	TRBJ2-3	SAHQGADWDTQY
TRBV30	NA	TRBJ1-2	AWSVLGRTNYGYT
TRBV29-1	NA	TRBJ2-3	SVGQAILADTQY
TRBV4-2	NA	TRBJ1-6	ASSLDDGNSPLH
TRBV7-9	NA	TRBJ1-1	ASSYEQGNTEAF
TRBV12-3/TRBV12-4	NA	TRBJ2-3	ASISPDYTDTQY
TRBV29-1	NA	TRBJ2-3	SVEDRVSGPRTDTQY
TRBV6-1	NA	TRBJ2-7	ASRPGGAYEQY
TRBV27	few	TRBJ2-5	ASSLSGQETQY
TRBV6-4	NA	TRBJ2-3	ASSPQGVAGYTQY
TRBV27	NA	TRBJ1-6	ASSAQIARLNSPLH
TRBV7-3	NA	TRBJ2-5	ASSLRKGETQY
TRBV23-1	NA	TRBJ2-5	ASPEHIPQETQY
TRBV3-1	NA	TRBJ1-2	ASSQGLGWTGTNYGYT
TRBV3-1	NA	TRBJ1-1	ASGGRGDTEAF